Listed below are T cell receptor beta chains from one sample, sequenced in a study of response to subunit inactivated influenza vaccine. MiXCR, applied by TCRdb to the RT-PCR reads, yields one record per CDR3 protein. The sample includes around 570,000 distinct CDR3 sequences, about 8% of them seen just once. The material sequenced was PBMCs from blood, taken around 2 years after vaccination. Receptors originate from a man in his fifties or sixties who received an inactivated influenza vaccine. Each CDR3 is given with its conserved first and last residue. D genes are given only for firm matches. Clone size appears in some rows only: once, few, many, or a class for an expanded clone.

clone size	J gene	D gene	V gene	CDR3 DNA	CDR3 protein
many	TRBJ2-4	.	TRBV28	TGTGCCAGCAGTTTTCCCAGACTAGCCAAAAACATTCAGTACTTC	CASSFPRLAKNIQYF
.	TRBJ2-1	.	TRBV2	TGTGCCAGCACAGGGGGGCTCCTAGGCAATGAGCAGTTCTTC	CASTGGLLGNEQFF
.	TRBJ2-1	TRBD2	TRBV4-2	TGTGCCAGCAGCCGAGGACTAGCGGGGCGATACAATGAGCAGTTCTTC	CASSRGLAGRYNEQFF
few	TRBJ2-2	.	TRBV12-3/TRBV12-4	TGTGCCAGCAGTTTAAGGGCTTGGGCGTCCGGGGAGCTGTTTTTT	CASSLRAWASGELFF
many	TRBJ2-3	.	TRBV6-5	TGTGCCAGCAGTTACTCAGGGACTAGCACAGATACGCAGTATTTT	CASSYSGTSTDTQYF
few	TRBJ2-5	.	TRBV5-1	TGCGCCAGCAGCCCAGGCAGGGTCCAAGAGACCCAGTACTTC	CASSPGRVQETQYF
many	TRBJ2-3	.	TRBV12-3/TRBV12-4	TGTGCCAGCAGTTTAACAGGGTACACAGATACGCAGTATTTT	CASSLTGYTDTQYF
.	TRBJ1-5	.	TRBV7-2	TGTGCCAGCAGCTTAGTTAACAGGTTCAATCAGCCCCAGCATTTT	CASSLVNRFNQPQHF
few	TRBJ2-1	.	TRBV5-1	TGCGCCAGCGCCCCCTCTAGCATTACCCACAATGAGCAGTTCTTC	CASAPSSITHNEQFF
few	TRBJ1-5	.	TRBV5-4	TGTGCCAGCAGTTACTATGCGGGGGGTGGCCATCAGCCCCAGCATTTT	CASSYYAGGGHQPQHF
many	TRBJ2-3	.	TRBV20-1	TGCAGTGCTAGAGAGTCGGGAGATACGCAGTATTTT	CSARESGDTQYF
many	TRBJ2-2	TRBD1	TRBV5-1	TGCGCCAGCAGCTTCGACAGGGGCGGATCCGGGGAGCTGTTTTTT	CASSFDRGGSGELFF
many	TRBJ2-4	.	TRBV28	TGTGCCAGCAGTTTGCCCGGGACCCAAGAGTGGCACATTCAGTACTTC	CASSLPGTQEWHIQYF
.	TRBJ2-6	.	TRBV12-3/TRBV12-4	TGTGCCAGCAGTTTAGCGATGGCTAGCGAGGACTCTGGGGCCAACGTCCTGACTTTC	CASSLAMASEDSGANVLTF
.	TRBJ1-3	.	TRBV5-8	TGTGCCAGCAGCTCCCGGCCCACTCGGAACACCATATATTTT	CASSSRPTRNTIYF
few	TRBJ1-1	.	TRBV6-2/TRBV6-3	TGTGCCAGCAGCACAAATAGCGGGACACAGAACACTGAAGCTTTCTTT	CASSTNSGTQNTEAFF
few	TRBJ2-1	.	TRBV29-1	TGCAGCGTTGAAGAGCCTCCTAGAGACAATGAGCAGTTCTTC	CSVEEPPRDNEQFF
few	TRBJ1-4	TRBD1	TRBV4-1	TGCGCCAGCAGCCAAGATGCGCGACAGGGGGACTTCACTAATGAAAAACTGTTTTTT	CASSQDARQGDFTNEKLFF
few	TRBJ1-5	TRBD1	TRBV12-3/TRBV12-4	TGTGCCAGCAGTGAAACGAGGACAGGGTATAGCAATCAGCCCCAGCATTTT	CASSETRTGYSNQPQHF
.	TRBJ1-5	.	TRBV4-3	TGCGCCAGCAGCCAAGAAAGTAAACAACAGCCCCAGCATTTT	CASSQESKQQPQHF
many	TRBJ2-7	.	TRBV7-2	TGTGCCAGCAGCTTAGGGACGGTATACGAGCAGTACTTC	CASSLGTVYEQYF